The 5 T cell receptor beta chains below all came from one sample that was sequenced in a study of CD8+ T cells in alopecia areata. The sample's treatment: oral pan-JAK inhibitor, 5-10 mg twice daily. After isolation, RNA underwent reverse transcription to generate cDNA as the sequencing template. Data came from immunoSEQ multiplex PCR; TCRdb stores just in-frame clones and leaves some out. The profile shows tens of thousands of clones, over 25% of them singletons. The specimen was CD8+ T cells sorted from blood, collected at week 4, from a patient treated with tofacitinib. These receptors were taken from a human donor with alopecia areata.

The CDR3 DNA reads as TGTGCCAGCAGCTCAATGAGTGAGCAGTTCTTC. Its protein is CASSSMSEQFF. J is TRBJ2-1 and V is TRBV7-7; no firm D call. In germline, CDR1 is SSHAT, CDR2 FNYEAQ (reference sequence). Trimming took off 4 bases at V and 9 bases at J, with 7 bases between the two ends. The CDR3 totals 11 residues.

V is TRBV20-1 and J is TRBJ1-1; a weak D match, TRBD1 (5 bases). Trimming stripped 5 bases from V and 11 bases from J, with 15 bases between. This CDR3 has 11 residues. Germline V gives CDR1 DFQATT, CDR2 SNEGSKA (reference sequence). CDR3 DNA: TGCAGTGCTCCCAGGGAGGGGAGGGCTTTCTTT. This codes for CSAPREGRAFF.

This chain links TRBV9 with TRBJ2-1; D is possibly TRBD1 (6 bases). The CDR3 is made up of 17 amino acids. Trimming took off 0 bases at V and 4 bases at J, with 17 bases between the two ends. In germline, CDR1 is SGDLS, CDR2 YYNGEE. CDR3 in amino acids: CASSVAPSQGRYNEQFF. The CDR3 DNA reads as TGTGCCAGCAGCGTAGCTCCTTCTCAGGGGAGATACAATGAGCAGTTCTTC.

The rearrangement joins TRBV7-9 to TRBJ1-4, with D perhaps matching TRBD1 (5 bases). In germline, CDR1 is SEHNR, CDR2 FQNEAQ (reference sequence). The V end lost 6 bases, the J end lost 6 bases, and 20 bases lay between the germline ends. This CDR3 spans 16 amino acids. Here the CDR3 reads CASSSPIHGADEKLFF. The CDR3 nucleotides are TGTGCCAGCAGTTCGCCCATCCACGGGGCCGATGAAAAACTGTTTTTT.

CDR3 nucleotide sequence: TGCGCCAGCAGCATTCGGACAGGTAATGAGCAGTTCTTC. Translated, it gives CASSIRTGNEQFF. The rearrangement uses TRBV5-1 and TRBJ2-1; 7 bases are shared with TRBD1. V was pared by 4 bases and J by 7 bases, with 5 bases of the junction left unmatched. From germline, CDR1 is SGHRS and CDR2 YFSETQ. The CDR3 covers 13 residues.